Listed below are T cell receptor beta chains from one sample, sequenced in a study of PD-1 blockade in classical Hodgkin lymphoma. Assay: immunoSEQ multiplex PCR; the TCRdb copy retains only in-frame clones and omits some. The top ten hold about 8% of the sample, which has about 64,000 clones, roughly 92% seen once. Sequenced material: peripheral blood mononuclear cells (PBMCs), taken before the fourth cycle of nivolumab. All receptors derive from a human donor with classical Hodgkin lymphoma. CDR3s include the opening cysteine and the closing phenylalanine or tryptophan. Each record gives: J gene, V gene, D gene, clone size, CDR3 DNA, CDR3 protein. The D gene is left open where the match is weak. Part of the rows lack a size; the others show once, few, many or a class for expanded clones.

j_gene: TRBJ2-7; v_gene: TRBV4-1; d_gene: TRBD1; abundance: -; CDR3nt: TGCGCCAGCAGCCAAGTTACAGGGGCACGATACGAGCAGTACTTC; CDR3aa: CASSQVTGARYEQYF
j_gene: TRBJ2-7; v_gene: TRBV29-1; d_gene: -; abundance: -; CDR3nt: TGCAGCGTTGCCGGGAGCTCCTACGAGCAGTACTTC; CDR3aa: CSVAGSSYEQYF
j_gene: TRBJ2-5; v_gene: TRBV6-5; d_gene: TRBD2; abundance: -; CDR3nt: TGTGCCAGCAGAAAAGGACTAGCTCAAGAGACCCAGTACTTC; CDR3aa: CASRKGLAQETQYF
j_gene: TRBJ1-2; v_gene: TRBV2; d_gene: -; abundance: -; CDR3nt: TGTGCCAGCAGTGAAGATCGGAGGGCTGGCTACACCTTC; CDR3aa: CASSEDRRAGYTF
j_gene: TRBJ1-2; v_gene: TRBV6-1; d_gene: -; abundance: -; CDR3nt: TGTGCCAGCAGTGACTGGGGGCTTGGCTACACCTTC; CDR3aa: CASSDWGLGYTF
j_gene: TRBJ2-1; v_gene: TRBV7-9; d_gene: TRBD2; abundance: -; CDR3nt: TGTGCCAGCACGGGCACTAGCGGGAGGTACAATGAGCAGTTCTTC; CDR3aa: CASTGTSGRYNEQFF
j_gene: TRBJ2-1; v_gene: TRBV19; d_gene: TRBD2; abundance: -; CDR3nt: TGTGCCACCGGGACTAGCATTTGGAATGAGCAGTTCTTC; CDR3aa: CATGTSIWNEQFF
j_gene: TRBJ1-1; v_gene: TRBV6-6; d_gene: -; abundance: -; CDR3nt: TGTGCCAGCAGTTACTCGAGTCCTGGCGGGGCTTTCTTT; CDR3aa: CASSYSSPGGAFF
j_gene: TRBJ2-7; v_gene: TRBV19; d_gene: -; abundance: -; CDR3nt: TGTGCCAGTAGTAGAGACAGAGTGGGCTACGAGCAGTACTTC; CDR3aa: CASSRDRVGYEQYF
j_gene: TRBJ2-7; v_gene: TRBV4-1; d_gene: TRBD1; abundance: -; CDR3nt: TGCGCCAGCAGCCAAGATTATGGACGGACAGGACTCTACGAGCAGTACTTC; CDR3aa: CASSQDYGRTGLYEQYF
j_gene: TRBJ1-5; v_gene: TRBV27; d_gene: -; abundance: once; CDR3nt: TGTGCCAGCAGTGCTTCTCCCCGGGCCCTCGATCAGCCCCAGCATTTT; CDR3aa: CASSASPRALDQPQHF
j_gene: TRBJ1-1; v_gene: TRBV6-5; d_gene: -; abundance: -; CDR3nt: TGTGCCAGCAGTTACTCGCGGAACACTGAAGCTTTCTTT; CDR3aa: CASSYSRNTEAFF
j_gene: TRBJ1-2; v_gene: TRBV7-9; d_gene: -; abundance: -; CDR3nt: TGTGCCAGCAGCTTTTCAGGACAGAAGATTTATGGCTACACCTTC; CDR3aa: CASSFSGQKIYGYTF
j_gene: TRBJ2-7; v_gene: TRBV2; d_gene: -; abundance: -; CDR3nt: TGTGCCGGCACGAGAGGGCGCTCCTACGAGCAGTACTTC; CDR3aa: CAGTRGRSYEQYF
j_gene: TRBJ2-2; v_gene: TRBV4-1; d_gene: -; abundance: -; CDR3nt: TGCGCCAGCAGCCAATGGGAGGGGGCGAACACCGGGGAGCTGTTTTTT; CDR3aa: CASSQWEGANTGELFF
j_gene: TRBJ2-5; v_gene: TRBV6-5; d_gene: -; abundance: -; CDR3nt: TGTGCCAGCAGTTACTCGGCGGACAGTCTGAAGACCCAGTACTTC; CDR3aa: CASSYSADSLKTQYF
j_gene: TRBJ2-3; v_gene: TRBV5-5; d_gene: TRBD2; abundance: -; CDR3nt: TGTGCCAGCAGCTTGCGACTAGCGGGTGATACGCAGTATTTT; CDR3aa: CASSLRLAGDTQYF
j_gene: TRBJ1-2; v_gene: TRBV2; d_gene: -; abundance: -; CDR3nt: TGTGCCAGCAGTCCCGGGGAGGGCTATGGCTACACCTTC; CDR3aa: CASSPGEGYGYTF
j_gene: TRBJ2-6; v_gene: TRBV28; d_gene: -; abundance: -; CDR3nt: TGTGCCAGCAGCAGTATTGGGGCCAACGTCCTGACTTTC; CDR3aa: CASSSIGANVLTF
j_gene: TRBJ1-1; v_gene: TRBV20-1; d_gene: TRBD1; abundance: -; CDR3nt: TGCAGTGCCGACAGGGCCGCTGAAGCTTTCTTT; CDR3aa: CSADRAAEAFF
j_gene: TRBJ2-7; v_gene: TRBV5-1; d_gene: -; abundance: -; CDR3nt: TGCGCCAGCAGCTTGGCCCCGGGTTCCTACGAGCAGTACTTC; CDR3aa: CASSLAPGSYEQYF
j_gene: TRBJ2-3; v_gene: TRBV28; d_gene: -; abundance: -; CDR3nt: TGTGCCAGCAGCCTCTCTCTAGATCAGAGCACAGATACGCAGTATTTT; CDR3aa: CASSLSLDQSTDTQYF
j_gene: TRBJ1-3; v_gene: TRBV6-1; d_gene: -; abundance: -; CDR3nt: TGTGCCAGCAGACGAAACACCATATATTTT; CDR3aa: CASRRNTIYF